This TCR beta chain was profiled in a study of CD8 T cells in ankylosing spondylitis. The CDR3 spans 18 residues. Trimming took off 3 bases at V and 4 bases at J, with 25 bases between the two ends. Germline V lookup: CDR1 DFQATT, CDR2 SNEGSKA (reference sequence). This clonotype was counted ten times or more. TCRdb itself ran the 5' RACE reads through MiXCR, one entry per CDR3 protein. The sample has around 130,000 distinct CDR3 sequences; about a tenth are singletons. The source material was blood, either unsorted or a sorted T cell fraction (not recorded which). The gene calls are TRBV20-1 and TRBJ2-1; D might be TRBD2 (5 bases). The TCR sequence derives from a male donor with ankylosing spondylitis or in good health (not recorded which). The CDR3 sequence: CSARLRLNPRDRYNEQFF. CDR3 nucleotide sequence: TGCAGTGCTAGGCTTCGACTAAACCCGCGCGACCGGTACAATGAGCAGTTCTTC.